Below are 15 T cell receptor beta chains sequenced from a single sample in a study of cytomegalovirus exposure and HLA in healthy donors. 13 Jbeta primers and 60 Vbeta primers were used for the PCR. Some clones are missing from TCRdb's copy, which holds only in-frame ones; the method was immunoSEQ multiplex PCR. The data contain 150,000 to 200,000 clones, over 75% of them singletons. Sample: PBMCs. These receptors all come from a man younger than 35 in good health and CMV-seronegative.

The rearrangement uses TRBV7-2 and TRBJ2-7, with 7 bases lining up with TRBD2. The J segment lost 2 bases and the V segment lost 4 bases, leaving 2 bases of the junction unmatched. Germline CDR1 and CDR2: SGHTA and FQGNSA. The CDR3 contains 13 residues. The CDR3 nucleotides read TGTGCCAGCAGCTCCAGCGGGGCCTACGAGCAGTACTTC. It specifies CASSSSGAYEQYF.

The J gene is TRBJ2-2, the V gene TRBV10-1; 7 nucleotides line up with TRBD2. The germline CDR1 and CDR2 sequences are WNHNN and SYGVQD (reference sequence). This CDR3 has 16 residues. The V segment lost 3 bases and the J segment 1 base; nucleotides outside the gene matches: 5. The CDR3 loop reads CASSDLGRENTGELFF. DNA for the CDR3: TGCGCCAGCAGTGACCTAGGGAGGGAGAACACCGGGGAGCTGTTTTTT.

This rearrangement joins TRBV30 to TRBJ1-1, with TRBD1 matching 10 bases. CDR1 and CDR2 (germline): GTSNPN, SVGIG (reference sequence). CDR3 size: 13 residues. Trimming removed 5 bases from V and 5 bases from J; junction bases left unmatched: 5. The CDR3 spells CAWDRDRGTEAFF. Here the CDR3 DNA reads TGTGCCTGGGACCGGGACAGGGGAACTGAAGCTTTCTTT.

This rearrangement joins TRBV6-4 to TRBJ2-2, with a weak D call TRBD1 (5 bases). The V end lost 3 bases, the J end lost 4 bases, and 6 bases lay between the germline ends. Germline V gene lookup returns CDR1 MRHNA and CDR2 SNTAGT. This CDR3 has 13 residues. CDR3 coding DNA: TGTGCCAGCAGTGAAACAGGCACCGGGGAGCTGTTTTTT. Protein product: CASSETGTGELFF.

This clone was counted only a few times. This chain uses TRBV4-3 with TRBJ2-1; 12 bases align to TRBD2. CDR3 length: 17 amino acids. V shed 0 bases and J 4 bases; nucleotides not matched to a gene: 4. Germline values: CDR1 LGHNA, CDR2 YSLEER. The CDR3 region has the DNA TGCGCCAGCAGCCAAGACTCACTAGCGGGGGGTTACAATGAGCAGTTCTTC. Translated: CASSQDSLAGGYNEQFF.

V gene TRBV2 combines with J gene TRBJ2-1; 10 positions agree with TRBD1. The germline V gene encodes CDR1 SNHLY and CDR2 FYNNEI. There are 16 residues in the CDR3. The J segment lost 7 bases and the V segment lost 4 bases, leaving 10 bases of the junction unmatched. The CDR3 sequence: CASSVLGTGASNEQFF. As DNA, the CDR3 is TGTGCCAGCAGTGTCCTCGGGACAGGGGCTTCTAATGAGCAGTTCTTC.

CDR3 coding DNA: TGTGCCAGTACTCCGGACAGGGGAAATCAGCCCCAGCATTTT. This gives the protein CASTPDRGNQPQHF. This rearrangement joins TRBV19 to TRBJ1-5, with TRBD1 matching over 9 bases. Germline-derived CDR1 and CDR2 are LNHDA and SQIVND (reference sequence). V was clipped by 7 bases and J by 4 bases; unmatched bases: 5. This CDR3 comprises 14 residues.

Written as DNA, the CDR3 is TGTGCCAGCAGTTTTCAGGGACAGTCCTACGAGCAGTACTTC. Amino acid sequence: CASSFQGQSYEQYF. The rearrangement links TRBV28 to TRBJ2-7; 7 bases are a match to TRBD1. V shed 3 bases, J shed 1 base, and the junction held 3 bases outside the gene matches. Germline V gene data show CDR1 as MDHEN and CDR2 as SYDVKM. The CDR3 covers 14 residues.

The genes are TRBV18 and TRBJ2-1, with 8 bases that match TRBD1. Germline V gene sequence: CDR1 KGHSH, CDR2 LQKENI. The CDR3 length is 13 residues. With V trimmed by 4 bases and J by 6 bases, 2 bases remained unmatched. This CDR3 reads CASSLQGANEQFF. The CDR3 coding sequence is TGTGCCAGCTCACTGCAGGGGGCCAATGAGCAGTTCTTC.

In regard to this clone: Compared with germline, one end of the junction differs, possibly owing to a read error. The chain uses TRBV27 and TRBJ2-1, with 14 bases that match TRBD2. The CDR3 covers 14 residues. Germline V CDR1 and CDR2: MNHEY, SMNVEV (reference sequence). CDR3 in DNA: TGTGTCAGCAGGGGACTAGCGGGAGTGGTTGAGCAGTTCTTC. Translation gives CVSRGLAGVVEQFF.

V gene TRBV15 combines with J gene TRBJ2-7, with TRBD2 matching 10 bases. Trimming removed 0 bases from V and 6 bases from J; junction bases left unmatched: 14. Per the germline V gene, CDR1 is LNHNV and CDR2 is YYDKDF (reference sequence). There are 18 residues in the CDR3. CDR3: CATSRDRGLAGVFSEQYF. CDR3 DNA: TGTGCCACCAGCAGAGATCGGGGGCTAGCGGGAGTTTTCAGCGAGCAGTACTTC.

The J gene is TRBJ2-7, the V gene TRBV7-2, with 9 bases lining up with TRBD2. The V gene end was trimmed by 4 bases and the J gene end by 1 base; junction bases not matched to a gene: 8. CDR1 SGHTA and CDR2 FQGNSA come from the germline V gene. The CDR3 has 16 amino acids. CDR3 sequence: CASSSRPGLASYEQYF. The CDR3 DNA reads as TGTGCCAGCAGCTCTAGACCGGGACTAGCTTCCTACGAGCAGTACTTC.

This chain links TRBV18 with TRBJ1-2, with D possibly matching TRBD1 (6 bases). Germline CDR1 KGHSH, CDR2 LQKENI. The CDR3 totals 16 residues. Deletions cut 8 bases from V and 4 bases from J, with 23 bases between. This chain's CDR3 is CASTPGHLRGIYGYTF. Written as DNA, the CDR3 is TGTGCCAGCACTCCGGGACACCTAAGGGGGATCTATGGCTACACCTTC.

The chain employs TRBV6-1 and TRBJ1-3; D unclear. This CDR3 is built from 13 residues. Per germline, CDR1 MNHNS and CDR2 SASEGT. V was cut by 7 bases and J by 0 bases, with 7 bases left in between. CDR3 protein: CASKLSSGNTIYF. The CDR3 DNA follows: TGTGCCAGCAAACTGAGCTCTGGAAACACCATATATTTT.

The chain joins TRBV2 to TRBJ1-4, with D perhaps matching TRBD1 (5 bases). The V end was cut by 7 bases, the J end by 8 bases, with 20 bases between. CDR1 is SNHLY, CDR2 FYNNEI, per germline. This CDR3 has 15 amino acids. CDR3 sequence reads: CASTSVSGFGEKLFF. The CDR3 DNA reads TGTGCCAGCACCAGTGTCTCAGGGTTTGGGGAAAAACTGTTTTTT. Filled out from reference TRBV2 and TRBJ1-4, the complete variable domain reads EPEVTQTPSHQVTQMGQEVILRCVPISNHLYFYWYRQILGQKVEFLVSFYNNEISEKSEIFDDQFSVERPDGSNFTLKIRSTKLEDSAMYFCASTSVSGFGEKLFFGSGTQLSVL.